One and the same sample provided the 27 T cell receptor beta chains below, sequenced in a study of blood T cells in healthy people across ages. Sample-barcoded 5' priming and a J-beta primer mix drove a second PCR of 7 to 11 cycles. TCRdb passed the 5' RACE reads through MiXCR, listing each CDR3 protein once. The data show about 600,000 distinct CDR3 sequences, 47% seen once. The sequencing sample was made of blood. These receptors were collected from a man older than 75 in good health.

This chain joins TRBV7-3 and TRBJ2-1, with TRBD2 as a possible D gene (6 bases). V was pared by 5 bases and J by 7 bases, with 15 bases between. The CDR3 covers 14 residues. Germline CDR1 and CDR2: SGHTA and FQGTGA. CDR3: CASSPSGGSNEQFF. CDR3 in DNA: TGTGCCAGCAGCCCCTCTGGGGGGAGTAATGAGCAGTTCTTC.

V is TRBV6-5 and J is TRBJ1-6; no definite D call. The germline V gene has CDR1 MNHEY and CDR2 SVGAGI. The CDR3 spans 15 residues. The V end lost 5 bases, the J end lost 4 bases, and 12 bases lay between the germline ends. CDR3 DNA sequence: TGTGCCAGCAGTGATCGACCGCGATATAATTCACCCCTCCACTTT. Protein: CASSDRPRYNSPLHF.

The chain's CDR3 is CASSSTGGRSSYEQYF. CDR3 in DNA: TGTGCCAGCAGCTCCACTGGCGGGAGGAGCTCCTACGAGCAGTACTTC. The chain is built from TRBV7-2 and TRBJ2-7, with 8 bases that match TRBD2. Germline-derived CDR1 and CDR2 are SGHTA and FQGNSA. V lost 4 bases and J lost 0; bases outside the gene matches: 8. The CDR3 sequence is 16 residues long.

The chain has TRBV20-1 and TRBJ1-1; TRBD1 might be the D (5 bases). V dropped 1 base and J dropped 4 bases, with 13 bases sitting between them. CDR3 length equals 14 residues. CDR1 and CDR2 (germline): DFQATT, SNEGSKA (reference sequence). The DNA of the CDR3 is TGCAGTGCTAGAGCGGGGGAACGTTCCACTGAAGCTTTCTTT. Protein sequence: CSARAGERSTEAFF.

The chain links TRBV7-2 to TRBJ2-7, with unresolved D. The germline V gene encodes CDR1 SGHTA and CDR2 FQGNSA. This CDR3 is built from 15 residues. V was trimmed by 0 bases and J by 2 bases, leaving 11 bases between them. The CDR3 loop reads CASSLAPGFTYEQYF. Here the CDR3 DNA reads TGTGCCAGCAGCTTAGCCCCTGGCTTTACCTACGAGCAGTACTTC.

This clonotype occurred a few times. The V gene is TRBV7-2, the J gene TRBJ2-7; 12 positions match TRBD2. The CDR3 is 15 residues long. Trimming took 5 bases from V and 3 from J; bases not matched to a gene: 5. Germline CDR1 is SGHTA and CDR2 is FQGNSA. CDR3 in DNA: TGTGCCAGCAGCCACTCGACTAGCGGGGGCTACGAGCAGTACTTC. Amino acids: CASSHSTSGGYEQYF.

This clonotype was counted only a few times. The chain has TRBV6-6 and TRBJ1-5, with D possibly being TRBD1 (5 bases). V was trimmed by 2 bases and J by 0 bases, leaving 8 bases between them. Germline V lookup: CDR1 MNHNY, CDR2 SVGAGI (reference sequence). The CDR3 has 15 residues. As DNA, the CDR3 is TGTGCCAGCAGTTACGGCAGGGATAGCAATCAGCCCCAGCATTTT. Amino acids: CASSYGRDSNQPQHF.

This chain uses TRBV5-1 with TRBJ2-7, with D possibly TRBD1 on 6 matching bases. This CDR3 contains 15 residues. Germline V gene sequence: CDR1 SGHRS, CDR2 YFSETQ. V gave up 3 bases and J gave up 0 bases, with 13 bases separating them. The CDR3 DNA sequence: TGCGCCAGCAGCTCGCCGACAGGACGCTCCTACGAGCAGTACTTC. It is translated as CASSSPTGRSYEQYF.

As for this clonotype: One junction end does not reproduce the germline sequence, and a read error may be involved. The chain uses TRBV4-1 and TRBJ1-6, with 7 bases matching TRBD1. The CDR3 spans 15 residues. The germline gives CDR1 MGHRA, CDR2 YSYEKL. The CDR3 DNA follows: TGCGCCAGCGGCCAAGAGGGACAGATTAATTCACCCCTCCACTTT. Translated: CASGQEGQINSPLHF.

V gene TRBV12-3 or TRBV12-4 combines with J gene TRBJ1-1, with a tentative D call TRBD1 (5 bases). Trimming removed 3 bases from V and 4 bases from J, with 9 bases in between. The CDR3 is 13 residues long. The CDR3 nucleotides read TGTGCCAGCAGTTTCGTGGGGACCACTGAAGCTTTCTTT. Amino acid sequence: CASSFVGTTEAFF.

The chain couples TRBV7-2 to TRBJ1-2; possible D gene TRBD1, 5 bases. The CDR3 is made up of 15 amino acids. Trimming removed 5 bases from V and 4 bases from J, with 17 bases in between. CDR1 is SGHTA, CDR2 FQGNSA, per germline. CDR3 sequence (DNA): TGTGCCAGCAGCCCCGGGACCCCGGTTGGCTATGGCTACACCTTC. As protein: CASSPGTPVGYGYTF.

This clonotype was detected a few times. V and J are TRBV5-1 and TRBJ2-1; D gene uncertain. Trimming shortened V by 0 bases and J by 6 bases, and 10 bases separated the two germline ends. Germline lookup yields CDR1 SGHRS and CDR2 YFSETQ. CDR3 length: 14 residues. Written as DNA, the CDR3 is TGCGCCAGCAGCTTGGGCGACTTAGGCAATGAGCAGTTCTTC. It translates to CASSLGDLGNEQFF.

The rearrangement links TRBV29-1 to TRBJ1-1, with 9 bases matching TRBD1. CDR3 length: 13 residues. The junction had 6 bases not matched to a gene; V was cut back by 6 bases and J by 4 bases. The V gene's germline CDR1 is SQVTM and CDR2 ANQGSEA. The CDR3 DNA is TGCAGCGTCGGACAGGGGTGGACCACTGAAGCTTTCTTT. Translation gives CSVGQGWTTEAFF.

For this clonotype: A read error may explain this, as a much larger clone is one base away. The chain carries TRBV29-1 and TRBJ2-1, with D perhaps TRBD2 (6 bases). The CDR3 is 12 amino acids. Germline V gene lookup returns CDR1 SQVTM and CDR2 ANQGSEA. CDR3 sequence: CSVGTVPNERFF. CDR3 bases: TGCAGCGTCGGGACTGTACCCAATGAGCGGTTCTTC.

This clonotype occurred a few times. The chain employs TRBV3-1 and TRBJ1-2; 8 bases line up with TRBD1. The V and J ends lost 6 bases and 7 bases, in that order; junction bases with no gene match: 10. This CDR3 has 14 amino acids. Germline loops: CDR1 LGHDT, CDR2 YNNKEL (reference sequence). CDR3 coding DNA: TGTGCCAGCAGTCCGACAGGGGTTGGCGGTGGCTACACCTTC. Translating it yields CASSPTGVGGGYTF.

This clonotype was seen a handful of times. The V call is TRBV7-2, the J call TRBJ2-4; tentatively, D is TRBD2 (5 bases). The CDR3 spans 14 residues. CDR1 is SGHTA, CDR2 FQGNSA, per germline. Trimming pared 1 base from V and 13 bases from J, leaving 17 bases between. CDR3 region: CASSLDLASEEQYF. The DNA for the CDR3 is TGTGCCAGCAGCTTAGATCTAGCATCGGAGGAGCAGTACTTC.

This clonotype turned up a few times. A single base separates this from a much larger clone, so it may be a read error. The chain recombines TRBV6-1 with TRBJ1-4, with D maybe TRBD1 (5 bases). The CDR3 runs to 14 residues. CDR1 is MNHNS, CDR2 SASEGT, per germline. V lost 4 bases and J 8 bases, leaving 14 bases between the germline ends. The CDR3 region has the DNA TGTGCCAGCAGTGTTCCAGGGTTGAGAGAAAAACTGTTTTTT. Translating it yields CASSVPGLREKLFF.

The V call is TRBV11-2, the J call TRBJ2-1, with 10 bases identical to TRBD2. This CDR3 is 21 amino acids long. V was pared by 1 base and J by 4 bases, with 19 bases of the junction left unmatched. Germline loops: CDR1 SGHAT, CDR2 FQNNGV. The CDR3 DNA is TGTGCCAGCAGCTTAGTTCGGGGGGCGGCTAGCGGGGGCCGTCGTTACAATGAGCAGTTCTTC. Protein product: CASSLVRGAASGGRRYNEQFF.

There are a few counts of this clonotype. The chain couples TRBV20-1 to TRBJ1-4; D is perhaps TRBD1 (6 bases). Germline CDR1 and CDR2: DFQATT and SNEGSKA (reference sequence). V was clipped by 7 bases and J by 0 bases, with 9 bases between them. The CDR3 spans 13 residues. The CDR3 region is CSVNRATNEKLFF. Written as DNA, the CDR3 is TGCAGTGTCAACAGGGCAACTAATGAAAAACTGTTTTTT.

The chain recombines TRBV7-9 with TRBJ1-6, with D tentatively TRBD1 (6 bases). Trimming shortened V by 9 bases and J by 7 bases, and 10 bases separated the two germline ends. Germline V gene data show CDR1 as SEHNR and CDR2 as FQNEAQ (reference sequence). There are 12 residues in the CDR3. CDR3 DNA: TGTGCCAGTGGACAGCAAAATTCACCCCTCCACTTT. The encoded protein is CASGQQNSPLHF.

This clonotype was observed a handful of times. The chain carries TRBV20-1 and TRBJ2-4; TRBD2 might be the D (5 bases). The CDR3 runs 13 residues. Germline V gives CDR1 DFQATT, CDR2 SNEGSKA (reference sequence). Trimming shortened V by 6 bases and J by 3 bases, and 12 bases separated the two germline ends. CDR3 residues: CSAHPGNKNIQYF. CDR3 nucleotide sequence: TGCAGTGCCCATCCGGGGAACAAAAACATTCAGTACTTC.

The V gene is TRBV6-5, the J gene TRBJ1-4; D unclear. The CDR3 totals 13 residues. Trimming removed 5 bases at V and 8 bases at J, with 12 bases between. CDR1 is MNHEY, CDR2 SVGAGI, per germline. CDR3 in amino acids: CASSDNTYEKLFF. The CDR3 DNA is TGTGCCAGCAGTGACAACACATACGAAAAACTGTTTTTT.

V usage is TRBV25-1 and J usage is TRBJ2-5; D is unclear. The J call may be mistaken, given a closer DNA end match to TRBJ2-7. CDR3 length: 14 amino acids. The germline CDR1 and CDR2 sequences are MGHDK and SYGVNS. CDR3 amino acids: CASSEFETIYEQYF. CDR3 nucleotides: TGTGCCAGCAGTGAATTTGAGACAATCTACGAGCAGTACTTC.

The gene calls are TRBV5-1 and TRBJ2-1, with 9 bases matching TRBD2. Trimming removed 1 base from V and 5 bases from J; junction bases left unmatched: 7. The CDR3 covers 16 residues. CDR1 and CDR2 from the germline V gene are SGHRS and YFSETQ. For the CDR3, the DNA is TGCGCCAGCAGCTTGCGAGCGGGAGGTCGGAACAATGAGCAGTTCTTC. Its translation: CASSLRAGGRNNEQFF.

This clonotype was counted a few times. The chain recombines TRBV7-2 with TRBJ2-1, with 11 bases matching TRBD2. The CDR3 is made up of 15 amino acids. Looked up from germline, CDR1 is SGHTA and CDR2 is FQGNSA. V dropped 5 bases and J dropped 4; count of bases not matched to a gene: 4. CDR3 protein: CASSAGTSGYNEQFF. DNA for the CDR3: TGTGCCAGCAGCGCCGGGACTAGCGGTTACAATGAGCAGTTCTTC. The entire variable domain, with the rest obtained from reference TRBV7-2 and TRBJ2-1, is as follows: GAGVSQSPSNKVTEKGKDVELRCDPISGHTALYWYRQSLGQGLEFLIYFQGNSAPDKSGLPSDRFSAERTGGSVSTLTIQRTQQEDSAVYLCASSAGTSGYNEQFFGPGTRLTVL.

The J gene is TRBJ2-4, the V gene TRBV20-1, with 7 bases identical to TRBD2. This CDR3 spans 10 amino acids. Germline V gene data show CDR1 as DFQATT and CDR2 as SNEGSKA (reference sequence). V shed 5 bases, J shed 14 bases, and the junction held 6 bases outside the gene matches. CDR3 in DNA: TGCAGTGCTCTGAGCGGGAAGAAGTACTTC. This translates into CSALSGKKYF.

This clonotype showed up just a few times. The chain is built from TRBV7-3 and TRBJ2-2; TRBD2 matches 7 bases. Germline-derived CDR1 and CDR2 are SGHTA and FQGTGA. V shed 4 bases and J 2 bases; nucleotides not matched to a gene: 4. The CDR3 is made up of 15 amino acids. In DNA, the CDR3 is TGTGCCAGCAGCTACGGGACTACCAACACCGGGGAGCTGTTTTTT. Its translation: CASSYGTTNTGELFF.